Below, one T cell receptor (beta chain) is given with its context. The antigen is undetermined. Per the original methods: Junction-only immunoSEQ data arrived without quality scores, meaning filtering differed. Only in-frame clones appear in the TCRdb table, and some are missing; sequencing was by immunoSEQ multiplex PCR. The V and J calls and clone size were taken over from that table, and D and trimming were inferred from the DNA. Counted here are 1.6 million or so clones, approximately 98.5% occurring once; the ten biggest clones make up roughly 0.35%. These data belong to a study of shared clonotypes between healthy human individuals. Trimming pared 2 bases from V and 0 bases from J, leaving 20 bases between. Germline values: CDR1 GTSNPN, CDR2 SVGIG (reference sequence). The CDR3 totals 18 residues. General study findings and limits: Among non-shared clonotypes, generation probabilities were lower than among those shared by all four donors.

This TCR derives from a man aged 30-40 years in good health. The chain links TRBV30 to TRBJ1-5; D is uncertain. The specimen was naive CD4+ T cells sorted from blood. As for subset: CD45RA+ positively selected. The CDR3 bases are TGTGCCTGGAGTAAACAAAGGTGGAGCTCGGATAGCAATCAGCCCCAGCATTTT. Protein product: CAWSKQRWSSDSNQPQHF.